The clone carrying this TCR beta chain was recorded many times. Its antigen is currently unknown. The entry originates in a study of neurological immune-mediated disorders. Study-wide points: CDR3 amino acid sequences found in expanded clones were never shared across subjects, suggesting private repertoires in all groups. Whereas HTLV-1-associated myelopathy showed the most TCR clonal expansion, multiple sclerosis showed the least, with levels below those of healthy controls.

The time point: longitudinal time-point 3. Source material was 2 million unsorted PBMCs, stored at -80 °C in RNAlater. Synthesis of cDNA was accomplished via 5'RACE employing 10-nucleotide random UMIs. Via MiXCR, TCRdb re-called the 5' RACE reads, giving one row per CDR3 protein. The sample lists about 49,000 distinct CDR3 sequences, roughly 8.3% seen once, with under 2.5% in the top ten. The V gene end was trimmed by 3 bases and the J gene end by 5 bases; junction bases not matched to a gene: 8. Germline V gives CDR1 SGHRS, CDR2 YFSETQ. This CDR3 comprises 16 residues. The chain uses TRBV5-1 and TRBJ2-5; TRBD2 agrees at 12 bases. Input material: PBMCs. This receptor was identified in a woman in her thirties or forties in good health. The CDR3 loop reads CASSYQGTSGLETQYF. Written as DNA, the CDR3 is TGCGCCAGCAGCTACCAGGGGACTAGCGGGTTGGAGACCCAGTACTTC.